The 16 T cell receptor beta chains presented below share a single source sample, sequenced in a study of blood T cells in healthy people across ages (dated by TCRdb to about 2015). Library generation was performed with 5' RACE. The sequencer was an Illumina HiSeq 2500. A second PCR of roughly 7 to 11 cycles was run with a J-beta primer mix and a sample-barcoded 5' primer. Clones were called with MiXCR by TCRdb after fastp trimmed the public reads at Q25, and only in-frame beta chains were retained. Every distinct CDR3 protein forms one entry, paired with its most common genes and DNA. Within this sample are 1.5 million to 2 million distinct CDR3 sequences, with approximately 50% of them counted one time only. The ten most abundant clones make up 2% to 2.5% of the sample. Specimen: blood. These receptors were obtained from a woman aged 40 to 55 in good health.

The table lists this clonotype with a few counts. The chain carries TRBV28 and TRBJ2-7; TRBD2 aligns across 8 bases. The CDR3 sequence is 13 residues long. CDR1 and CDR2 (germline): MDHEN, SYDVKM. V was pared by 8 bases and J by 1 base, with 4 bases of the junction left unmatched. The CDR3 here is CASFRGGSYEQYF. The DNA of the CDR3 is TGTGCCAGCTTTCGGGGGGGTTCCTACGAGCAGTACTTC.

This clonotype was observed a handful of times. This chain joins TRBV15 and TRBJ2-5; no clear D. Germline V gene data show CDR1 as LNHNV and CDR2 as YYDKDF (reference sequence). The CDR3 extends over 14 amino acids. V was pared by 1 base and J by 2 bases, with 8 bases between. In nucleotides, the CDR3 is TGTGCCACCAGCAGAGGGAAGGCACAAGAGACCCAGTACTTC. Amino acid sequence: CATSRGKAQETQYF.

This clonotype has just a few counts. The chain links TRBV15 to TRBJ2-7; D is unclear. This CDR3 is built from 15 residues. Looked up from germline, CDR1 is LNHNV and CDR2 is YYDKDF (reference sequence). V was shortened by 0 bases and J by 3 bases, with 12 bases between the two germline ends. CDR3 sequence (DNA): TGTGCCACCAGCAGAGATCTTGGGTTAAACTACGAGCAGTACTTC. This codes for CATSRDLGLNYEQYF.

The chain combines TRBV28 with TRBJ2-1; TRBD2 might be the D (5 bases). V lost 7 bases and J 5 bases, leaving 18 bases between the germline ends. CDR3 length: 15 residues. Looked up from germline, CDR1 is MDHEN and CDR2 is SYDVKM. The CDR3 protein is CASTTRLGRDNEQFF. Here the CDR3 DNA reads TGTGCCAGCACCACCCGGTTAGGGAGAGACAATGAGCAGTTCTTC.

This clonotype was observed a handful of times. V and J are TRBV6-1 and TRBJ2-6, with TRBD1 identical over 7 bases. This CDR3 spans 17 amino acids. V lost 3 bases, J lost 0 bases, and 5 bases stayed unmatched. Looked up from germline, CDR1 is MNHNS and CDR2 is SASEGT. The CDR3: CASSDRDRRSGANVLTF. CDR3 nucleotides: TGTGCCAGCAGTGACCGGGACAGACGCTCTGGGGCCAACGTCCTGACTTTC.

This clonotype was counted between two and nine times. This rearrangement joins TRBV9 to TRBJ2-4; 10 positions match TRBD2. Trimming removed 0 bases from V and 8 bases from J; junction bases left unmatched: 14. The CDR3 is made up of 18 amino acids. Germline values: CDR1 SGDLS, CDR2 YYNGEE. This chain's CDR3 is CASSVGLAGAGDLHIQYF. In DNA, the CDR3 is TGTGCCAGCAGCGTAGGCCTAGCGGGGGCCGGGGATCTCCACATTCAGTACTTC.

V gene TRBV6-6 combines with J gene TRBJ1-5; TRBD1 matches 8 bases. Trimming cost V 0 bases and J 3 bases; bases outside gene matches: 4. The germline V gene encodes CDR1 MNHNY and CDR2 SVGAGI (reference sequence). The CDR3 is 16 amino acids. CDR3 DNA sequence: TGTGCCAGCAGTTACTCGCCGGGACAGGTCAATCAGCCCCAGCATTTT. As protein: CASSYSPGQVNQPQHF.

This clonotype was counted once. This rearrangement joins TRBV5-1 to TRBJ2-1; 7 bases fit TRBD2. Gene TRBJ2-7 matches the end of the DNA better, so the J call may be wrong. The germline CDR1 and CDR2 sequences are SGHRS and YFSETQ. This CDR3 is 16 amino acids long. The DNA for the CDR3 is TGCGCCAGCAGCTTAGGTATCCTAGCGGCCTACAATGAGCAGTACTTC. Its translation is CASSLGILAAYNEQYF.

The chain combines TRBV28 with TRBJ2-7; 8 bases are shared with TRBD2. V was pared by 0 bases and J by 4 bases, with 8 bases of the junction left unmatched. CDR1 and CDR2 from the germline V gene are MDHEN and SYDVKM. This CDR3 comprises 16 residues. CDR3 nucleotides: TGTGCCAGCAGTTTATGGTCCGGGGGGGCGGGTTACGAGCAGTACTTC. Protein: CASSLWSGGAGYEQYF.

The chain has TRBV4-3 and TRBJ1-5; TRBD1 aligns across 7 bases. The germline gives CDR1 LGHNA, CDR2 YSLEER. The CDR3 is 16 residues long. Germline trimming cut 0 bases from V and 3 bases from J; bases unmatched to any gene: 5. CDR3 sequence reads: CASSQDHRGYNQPQHF. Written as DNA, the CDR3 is TGCGCCAGCAGCCAAGATCACAGGGGATACAATCAGCCCCAGCATTTT.

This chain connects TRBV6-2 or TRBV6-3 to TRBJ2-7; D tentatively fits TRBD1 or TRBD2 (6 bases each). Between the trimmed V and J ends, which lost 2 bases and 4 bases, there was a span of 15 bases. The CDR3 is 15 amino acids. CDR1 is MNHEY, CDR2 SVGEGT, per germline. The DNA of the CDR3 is TGTGCCAGCAGTTACGAGGGGGGCCCATCTTACGAGCAGTACTTC. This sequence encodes CASSYEGGPSYEQYF.

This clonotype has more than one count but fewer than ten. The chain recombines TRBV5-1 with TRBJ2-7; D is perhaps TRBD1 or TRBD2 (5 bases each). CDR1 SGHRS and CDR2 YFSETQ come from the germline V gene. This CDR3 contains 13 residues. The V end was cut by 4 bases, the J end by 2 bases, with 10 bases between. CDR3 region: CASSRDVTYEQYF. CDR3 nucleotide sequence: TGCGCCAGCAGCCGGGACGTCACCTACGAGCAGTACTTC.

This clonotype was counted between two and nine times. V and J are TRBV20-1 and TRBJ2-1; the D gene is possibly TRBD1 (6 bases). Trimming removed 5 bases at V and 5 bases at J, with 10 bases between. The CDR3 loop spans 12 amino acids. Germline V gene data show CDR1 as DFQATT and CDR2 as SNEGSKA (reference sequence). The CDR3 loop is CSALNRDNEQFF. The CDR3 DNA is TGCAGTGCTCTCAACAGGGACAATGAGCAGTTCTTC.

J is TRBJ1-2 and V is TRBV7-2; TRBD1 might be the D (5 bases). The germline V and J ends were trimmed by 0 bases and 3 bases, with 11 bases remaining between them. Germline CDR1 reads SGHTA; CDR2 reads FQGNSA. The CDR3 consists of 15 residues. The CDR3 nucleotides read TGTGCCAGCAGCTTAGCGGGGCTGGGGGACTATGGCTACACCTTC. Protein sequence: CASSLAGLGDYGYTF.

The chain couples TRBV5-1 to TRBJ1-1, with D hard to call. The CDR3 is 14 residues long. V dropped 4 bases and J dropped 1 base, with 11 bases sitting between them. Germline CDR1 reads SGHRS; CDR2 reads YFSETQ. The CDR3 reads CASSITGENTEAFF. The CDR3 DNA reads TGCGCCAGCAGCATTACCGGGGAGAACACTGAAGCTTTCTTT.

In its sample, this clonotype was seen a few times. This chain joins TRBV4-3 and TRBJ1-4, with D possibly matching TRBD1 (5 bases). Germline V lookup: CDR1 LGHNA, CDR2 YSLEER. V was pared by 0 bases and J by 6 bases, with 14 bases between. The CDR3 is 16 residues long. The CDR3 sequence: CASSQEVWGSDEKLFF. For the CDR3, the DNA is TGCGCCAGCAGCCAAGAAGTTTGGGGCTCAGATGAAAAACTGTTTTTT.